These 32 T cell receptor beta chains were sequenced from one sample in a study of cytomegalovirus exposure and HLA in healthy donors (dated by TCRdb to 2017 to 2019). The library relied on the immunoSEQ multiplex PCR assay. The multiplex PCR relied on a mix of 60 forward primers for TCR Vbeta segments and 13 reverse primers for TCR Jbeta segments. Drawn from immuneACCESS, this table holds only the in-frame rearrangements with V and J called that TCRdb kept. Clones are partly lost; checked studies trace under half to an unresolved V gene and leave the rest unexplained. The sample yields about 160,000 clones; approximately 80% were counted once. Around 6.5% of the sample is taken by the ten largest. The source material was PBMCs. All receptors derive from a male donor in good health and CMV-seropositive.

This clone has only one observation. The chain joins TRBV7-9 to TRBJ1-3; tentatively, D is TRBD1 (6 bases). V lost 5 bases, J lost 2 bases, and 7 bases lay in between. The CDR3 runs 13 residues. The germline V gene has CDR1 SEHNR and CDR2 FQNEAQ (reference sequence). Written as DNA, the CDR3 is TGTGCCAGCAGCAACAGGGCTGGAAACACCATATATTTT. Its translation is CASSNRAGNTIYF.

This clone is a singleton in its sample. This chain uses TRBV27 with TRBJ1-5; possible D gene TRBD1, 6 bases. Germline assignment: CDR1 MNHEY and CDR2 SMNVEV (reference sequence). V was trimmed by 2 bases and J by 5 bases, leaving 16 bases between them. CDR3 size: 16 residues. The CDR3 DNA sequence: TGTGCCAGCAGTTTAGGGGGCCCGGGGAGCGATCAGCCCCAGCATTTT. Translating it yields CASSLGGPGSDQPQHF.

The rearrangement uses TRBV5-4 and TRBJ1-2, with D perhaps TRBD1 (6 bases). Between the trimmed V and J ends, which lost 0 bases and 5 bases, there was a span of 11 bases. CDR3 length: 14 residues. Germline-derived CDR1 and CDR2 are SGHNT and YYREEE (reference sequence). The CDR3 nucleotides read TGTGCCAGCAGCTTGGAAGCAGGGGAGTATGGCTACACCTTC. Protein: CASSLEAGEYGYTF. The variable domain in full, with the rest retrieved from reference TRBV5-4 and TRBJ1-2, is ETGVTQSPTHLIKTRGQQVTLRCSSQSGHNTVSWYQQALGQGPQFIFQYYREEENGRGNFPPRFSGLQFPNYSSELNVNALELDDSALYLCASSLEAGEYGYTFGSGTRLTVV.

The chain employs TRBV9 and TRBJ2-4; possible D gene TRBD1, 6 bases. The CDR3 has 15 amino acids. V lost 4 bases and J lost 5, with 16 bases in between. CDR1 SGDLS and CDR2 YYNGEE come from the germline V gene. The CDR3 nucleotides read TGTGCCAGCAGCAACAGGGAGCCCGGTGAAAACATTCAGTACTTC. This codes for CASSNREPGENIQYF.

Notes on this clone: The sample contains more than one DNA sequence encoding this CDR3. The J gene is TRBJ2-2, the V gene TRBV5-1, with 14 bases aligning to TRBD2. The CDR3 contains 17 residues. CDR1 and CDR2 from the germline V gene are SGHRS and YFSETQ. V was clipped by 4 bases and J by 1 base; unmatched bases: 3. In nucleotides, the CDR3 is TGCGCCAGCAGCCCGGGACTAGCGGGAGAGAACACCGGGGAGCTGTTTTTT. Translation: CASSPGLAGENTGELFF.

This clone came up once. Its ends do not fully match the called genes, so a read error is possible. The genes are TRBV7-9 and TRBJ1-4; TRBD1 agrees at 9 bases. The CDR3 runs 17 residues. Germline CDR1 reads SEHNR; CDR2 reads FQNEAQ (reference sequence). CDR3 region: CSSSSGTGLQSNEKLFF. The CDR3 DNA is TGTTCCAGCAGCTCCGGGACAGGGTTGCAAAGTAATGAAAAACTGTTTTTT.

This chain joins TRBV19 and TRBJ2-5; weak D call: TRBD1 (5 bases). The CDR3 has 14 residues. V was cut by 5 bases and J by 5 bases, with 15 bases left in between. Germline V gives CDR1 LNHDA, CDR2 SQIVND (reference sequence). The CDR3: CASSPPGFSETQYF. CDR3 DNA sequence: TGTGCCAGTAGTCCACCAGGGTTCTCGGAGACCCAGTACTTC.

This chain links TRBV7-8 with TRBJ2-7; TRBD2 aligns across 8 bases. This CDR3 comprises 14 residues. The V gene end was trimmed by 5 bases and the J gene end by 6 bases; junction bases not matched to a gene: 9. Germline CDR1 is SGHVS and CDR2 is FQNEAQ. CDR3 residues: CASSLKSGSSEQYF. CDR3 in DNA: TGTGCCAGCAGCCTTAAGAGCGGGAGCAGCGAGCAGTACTTC.

This chain links TRBV27 with TRBJ1-3; D gene ambiguous. The CDR3 sequence is 15 residues long. Looked up from germline, CDR1 is MNHEY and CDR2 is SMNVEV (reference sequence). The ends were cut back, 0 bases at V and 4 bases at J, with 10 bases in the middle. The CDR3 loop is CASSLSREFGNTIYF. In DNA, the CDR3 is TGTGCCAGCAGTTTATCACGGGAGTTCGGAAACACCATATATTTT.

Regarding this clone: The junction and the germline gene differ at one end; a read error may be behind it. This chain uses TRBV7-9 with TRBJ2-7; 7 bases agree with TRBD1. This CDR3 is 12 amino acids long. The V gene's germline CDR1 is SEHNR and CDR2 FQNEAQ (reference sequence). The CDR3 DNA reads TGTTCCAGCAGCTTAGCACCGGGACAGCGGTACTTC. This encodes CSSSLAPGQRYF.

The genes are TRBV30 and TRBJ1-4; 10 bases fit TRBD1. Losses at the gene ends were 0 bases for V and 5 bases for J; bases not matched to a gene: 6. CDR3 length: 16 residues. CDR1 is GTSNPN, CDR2 SVGIG, per germline (reference sequence). For the CDR3, the DNA is TGTGCCTGGAGTGTTGGGACAGGGGCGGGAAATGAAAAACTGTTTTTT. Its protein product is CAWSVGTGAGNEKLFF. The whole variable domain, filled in from reference TRBV30 and TRBJ1-4, reads SQTIHQWPATLVQPVGSPLSLECTVEGTSNPNLYWYRQAAGRGLQLLFYSVGIGQISSEVPQNLSASRPQDRQFILSSKKLLLSDSGFYLCAWSVGTGAGNEKLFFGSGTQLSVL.

This clone showed up just a few times. The V call is TRBV4-2, the J call TRBJ2-4; D unclear. The CDR3 covers 17 residues. V was trimmed by 1 base and J by 3 bases, leaving 16 bases between them. The germline CDR1 and CDR2 sequences are LGHNA and YNFKEQ. CDR3 in DNA: TGTGCCAGCAGCCAAGCGCGTTTGGATCCGGGCAAAAACATTCAGTACTTC. Amino acid sequence: CASSQARLDPGKNIQYF.

The chain has TRBV2 and TRBJ2-3, with 8 bases that match TRBD1. V lost 9 bases, J lost 6 bases, and 11 bases stayed unmatched. The CDR3 runs to 14 residues. CDR1 SNHLY and CDR2 FYNNEI come from the germline V gene. Here the CDR3 DNA reads TGTGCCAGTTACCTTGGACAGGGTGGGGATACGCAGTATTTT. Encoded protein: CASYLGQGGDTQYF.

This chain uses TRBV7-9 with TRBJ2-7, with 9 nucleotides matching TRBD2. V lost 10 bases, J lost 4 bases, and 14 bases stayed unmatched. Germline CDR1 reads SEHNR; CDR2 reads FQNEAQ (reference sequence). The CDR3 has 15 amino acids. CDR3 in DNA: TGTGCCAACTGGGGGGGGCGGGAGGGCCAATACGAGCAGTACTTC. This encodes CANWGGREGQYEQYF.

This clone has only a few counts. The genes are TRBV6-5 and TRBJ2-7; TRBD2 agrees at 7 bases. Germline assignment: CDR1 MNHEY and CDR2 SVGAGI. V lost 8 bases to trimming and J lost 6 bases; unmatched junction nucleotides: 13. The CDR3 is 14 residues long. CDR3 nucleotides: TGTGCCAGCCGGGGGGATCACCGGCGATCCGAGCAGTACTTC. Protein sequence: CASRGDHRRSEQYF.

J is TRBJ2-1 and V is TRBV10-3; 10 positions match TRBD2. Unmatched junction bases numbered 8, after V lost 10 bases and J lost 5 bases. Germline CDR1 reads ENHRY; CDR2 reads SYGVKD. The CDR3 runs 14 residues. The CDR3 bases are TGTGCCACCCTAGGGACTAGCGCCCACAATGAGCAGTTCTTC. Translated: CATLGTSAHNEQFF.

This clone was recorded only once. This sequence joins TRBV6-1 and TRBJ2-7; 7 nucleotides match TRBD2. The CDR3 is 14 residues long. Germline V CDR1 and CDR2: MNHNS, SASEGT. V shed 4 bases and J 2 bases; nucleotides not matched to a gene: 5. In nucleotides, the CDR3 is TGTGCCAGCAGTGTGTCTAGCGGAGCCTACGAGCAGTACTTC. This translates into CASSVSSGAYEQYF.

V usage is TRBV15 and J usage is TRBJ2-3; D remains ambiguous. Trimming took off 0 bases at V and 0 bases at J, with 13 bases between the two ends. From germline, CDR1 is LNHNV and CDR2 YYDKDF (reference sequence). This CDR3 comprises 17 residues. This CDR3 is CATSRDDYFASTDTQYF. In DNA form, the CDR3 reads TGTGCCACCAGCAGAGATGATTACTTTGCTAGCACAGATACGCAGTATTTT.

The chain employs TRBV19 and TRBJ1-5; 7 bases agree with TRBD1. CDR1 and CDR2 (germline): LNHDA, SQIVND (reference sequence). The CDR3 consists of 14 residues. Losses at the gene ends were 6 bases for V and 6 bases for J; bases not matched to a gene: 8. CDR3 nucleotides: TGTGCCAGTAGCCCGCAGGGGGTCGGTCAGCCCCAGCATTTT. Translating it yields CASSPQGVGQPQHF.

This clone was seen only a few times. The CDR3 is CASSSDREGNYGYTF. As DNA, the CDR3 is TGTGCCAGCAGCTCGGACAGGGAGGGGAACTATGGCTACACCTTC. The V and J genes are TRBV6-5 and TRBJ1-2, with 8 bases fitting TRBD1. With V trimmed by 6 bases and J by 2 bases, 8 bases remained unmatched. CDR1 and CDR2 (germline): MNHEY, SVGAGI. CDR3 length: 15 residues.

In its sample, this clone was seen once. The genes are TRBV30 and TRBJ2-2; 7 bases line up with TRBD2. The J segment lost 5 bases and the V segment lost 8 bases, leaving 14 bases of the junction unmatched. Looked up from germline, CDR1 is GTSNPN and CDR2 is SVGIG (reference sequence). The CDR3 runs to 15 residues. In nucleotides, the CDR3 is TGTGCCCGGGGGGAGCGGGGAGGATGGACCGGGGAGCTGTTTTTT. Protein product: CARGERGGWTGELFF.

The J gene is TRBJ2-7, the V gene TRBV5-1, with 7 bases fitting TRBD1. Trimming at V came to 0 bases and at J to 4 bases, leaving 7 bases not matched to a gene. The germline gives CDR1 SGHRS, CDR2 YFSETQ. This CDR3 has 15 residues. DNA of the CDR3: TGCGCCAGCAGCTTGGCCGCAGGACAGGAGTACGAGCAGTACTTC. Its translation is CASSLAAGQEYEQYF. Together with reference TRBV5-1 and TRBJ2-7, the CDR3 gives the full variable domain: KAGVTQTPRYLIKTRGQQVTLSCSPISGHRSVSWYQQTPGQGLQFLFEYFSETQRNKGNFPGRFSGRQFSNSRSEMNVSTLELGDSALYLCASSLAAGQEYEQYFGPGTRLTVT.

The chain combines TRBV5-1 with TRBJ2-3; 8 nucleotides line up with TRBD2. V shed 4 bases, J shed 5 bases, and the junction held 3 bases outside the gene matches. Germline lookup yields CDR1 SGHRS and CDR2 YFSETQ. The CDR3 has 13 amino acids. Here the CDR3 DNA reads TGCGCCAGCAGCCCCCTAGCGGGAGATACGCAGTATTTT. As protein: CASSPLAGDTQYF.

The chain carries TRBV2 and TRBJ1-5; 9 positions match TRBD1. V lost 5 bases to trimming and J lost 6 bases; unmatched junction nucleotides: 8. In germline, CDR1 is SNHLY, CDR2 FYNNEI. The CDR3 totals 15 residues. The DNA for the CDR3 is TGTGCCAGCAGTCCGGACAGGGGATCGGGTCAGCCCCAGCATTTT. It yields the protein CASSPDRGSGQPQHF.

This rearrangement joins TRBV29-1 to TRBJ1-1; D possibly corresponds to TRBD1 (5 bases). The CDR3 is 12 amino acids. Per germline, CDR1 SQVTM and CDR2 ANQGSEA. Trimming cost V 4 bases and J 5 bases, with 11 bases left between them. Here the CDR3 DNA reads TGCAGCGTTGTCAGGGCACAGACTGAAGCTTTCTTT. This codes for CSVVRAQTEAFF.

The chain employs TRBV7-9 and TRBJ2-2; TRBD1 matches at 9 bases. V trimming: 5 bases; J trimming: 4 bases; junction bases outside the gene matches: 5. This CDR3 has 15 amino acids. Germline assignment: CDR1 SEHNR and CDR2 FQNEAQ (reference sequence). In nucleotides, the CDR3 is TGTGCCAGCAGCGTTGGGACAGGGCGCACCGGGGAGCTGTTTTTT. This codes for CASSVGTGRTGELFF.

The chain recombines TRBV11-2 with TRBJ2-7, with D maybe TRBD1 (7 bases). Germline-derived CDR1 and CDR2 are SGHAT and FQNNGV. The CDR3 extends over 14 amino acids. The V gene lost 2 bases and the J gene lost 6 bases, with 14 bases spanning the gap. DNA for the CDR3: TGTGCCAGCAGCTTAAGGTCCCAGGGGGGCGAGCAGTACTTC. Translating gives CASSLRSQGGEQYF.

This clone has just one count. V is TRBV7-9 and J is TRBJ1-5; possible D gene TRBD1, 5 bases. V lost 2 bases, J lost 0 bases, and 11 bases lay in between. The CDR3 contains 16 residues. The germline V gene has CDR1 SEHNR and CDR2 FQNEAQ (reference sequence). In DNA form, the CDR3 reads TGTGCCAGCAGCTTAAGAGCCAGGGATAGCAATCAGCCCCAGCATTTT. This gives the protein CASSLRARDSNQPQHF.

This chain links TRBV5-4 with TRBJ1-3, with 9 positions matching TRBD1. The junction had 3 bases not matched to a gene; V was cut back by 5 bases and J by 0 bases. CDR1 and CDR2 from the germline V gene are SGHNT and YYREEE (reference sequence). The CDR3 has 15 residues. CDR3: CASSLQGASGNTIYF. Written as DNA, the CDR3 is TGTGCCAGCAGTTTACAGGGGGCCTCTGGAAACACCATATATTTT.

The CDR3 is CASSARESPYEQYF. In nucleotides, the CDR3 is TGTGCCAGCAGCGCCCGGGAGTCCCCCTACGAGCAGTACTTC. The chain carries TRBV27 and TRBJ2-7; a possible D gene is TRBD2 (6 bases). This CDR3 is 14 amino acids long. With 6 bases removed from V and 2 bases from J, the gap between germline ends came to 14 bases. Germline lookup yields CDR1 MNHEY and CDR2 SMNVEV (reference sequence).

This sequence joins TRBV10-3 and TRBJ2-6; D may be TRBD1 (6 bases). V lost 3 bases to trimming and J lost 1 base, with 13 bases between them. This CDR3 is built from 17 residues. Germline V CDR1 and CDR2: ENHRY, SYGVKD. CDR3 residues: CAISDLGQESGANVLTF. The CDR3 DNA reads as TGTGCCATCAGTGATTTGGGACAAGAATCTGGGGCCAACGTCCTGACTTTC.

The chain carries TRBV19 and TRBJ2-2; 8 bases line up with TRBD2. V was pared by 7 bases and J by 4 bases, with 8 bases of the junction left unmatched. Germline V gene lookup returns CDR1 LNHDA and CDR2 SQIVND (reference sequence). The CDR3 covers 15 residues. The CDR3 loop reads CASNVEGLGTGELFF. The DNA for the CDR3 is TGTGCCAGTAATGTCGAGGGACTAGGCACCGGGGAGCTGTTTTTT. Full variable domain (outside the CDR3, taken from reference TRBV19 and TRBJ2-2): DGGITQSPKYLFRKEGQNVTLSCEQNLNHDAMYWYRQDPGQGLRLIYYSQIVNDFQKGDIAEGYSVSREKKESFPLTVTSAQKNPTAFYLCASNVEGLGTGELFFGEGSRLTVL.